This TCR beta chain came from a study of response to subunit inactivated influenza vaccine. Notes on the study in general: The authors suggested that every seasonal influenza vaccination recruits few new T cells.

In its sample, this clonotype was seen many times. The antigen remains unidentified. V shed 7 bases and J 4 bases; nucleotides not matched to a gene: 8. This CDR3 contains 15 residues. TCRdb processed the RT-PCR reads anew with MiXCR; each CDR3 protein has one entry. This sample has 700,000 to 900,000 distinct CDR3 sequences, with 21% found just once. V is TRBV12-3 or TRBV12-4 and J is TRBJ2-1; TRBD1 matches at 9 bases. Sequenced here: PBMCs from blood, sampled around 5 days after vaccination. The receptor's source is a man in his fifties who received an inactivated influenza vaccine. The CDR3 is CASNSGTGMYNEQFF. CDR3 coding DNA: TGTGCCAGCAACTCGGGGACAGGGATGTACAATGAGCAGTTCTTC.